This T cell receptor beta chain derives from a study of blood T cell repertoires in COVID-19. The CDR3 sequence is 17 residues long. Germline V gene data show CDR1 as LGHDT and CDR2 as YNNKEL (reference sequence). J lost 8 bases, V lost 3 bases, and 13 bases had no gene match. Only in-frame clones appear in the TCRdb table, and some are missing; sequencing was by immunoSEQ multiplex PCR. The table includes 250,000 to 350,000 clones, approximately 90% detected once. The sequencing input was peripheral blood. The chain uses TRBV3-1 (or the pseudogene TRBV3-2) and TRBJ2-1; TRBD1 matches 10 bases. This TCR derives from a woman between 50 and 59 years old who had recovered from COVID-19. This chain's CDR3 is CASSHDTGTGVLDEQFF. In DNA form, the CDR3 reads TGTGCCAGCAGCCATGACACCGGGACAGGGGTTTTGGATGAGCAGTTCTTC.